This T cell receptor (beta chain) is from a study of CD8 T cells in ankylosing spondylitis listed by TCRdb under 2017. Some background on the complete study: To find TCR variants linked to disease, the study profiled T cell receptor beta repertoires in ankylosing spondylitis patients and healthy donors. Samples of peripheral blood were taken, and for ankylosing spondylitis patients, synovial fluid was collected as well. In total, the full study cohort was made up of about 99 healthy donors and 20 to 25 ankylosing spondylitis patients.

The reads were generated on an Illumina HiSeq 2500. Quantitative 5'-RACE with molecular barcodes was used to prepare TCR beta libraries. As for the authors' bioinformatics: A new computational method, built on a probabilistic model of VDJ rearrangement, was used to identify disease-linked TCR variants. Using fastp at Q25 and MiXCR, TCRdb reprocessed the public reads and kept productive beta chains. CDR3 protein duplicates are merged, each entry listing the most common genes and DNA. It is TCRdb's table, rather than the study itself, that gives the V and J calls and clone size. For this sample there are 300,000 to 400,000 distinct CDR3 sequences; around a tenth appear just once. The ten largest make up around 8.4% of the sample. Study-wide conclusions, independent of this receptor: A TCR beta motif of about eight highly homologous amino acid variants appeared characteristic of blood from ankylosing spondylitis patients. The disease-linked clones were reported to be significantly enriched in matched synovial fluid samples from ankylosing spondylitis patients. In peripheral blood, the disease-linked clones were found at relatively low frequencies and had a CD8+ phenotype. Some TCR beta motif variants had previously been reported in synovial fluid and blood of reactive arthritis patients, which suggested common disease-initiation mechanisms.

From a lookup of the germline V gene, CDR1 and CDR2 are SGHTA and FQGNSA. Trimming accounts for 7 bases at V and 0 bases at J, while the number of junction bases matched to no gene is 9. The CDR3 contains 16 residues, cysteine and phenylalanine counted. Solely the CDR3 DNA is kept, with 48 bases framed from the first base. At least ten counts were recorded for this clonotype. This receptor's antigen is unknown. It has no much larger one-base neighbor in the sample; base qualities were not kept. The sequenced material came from blood, either unsorted or a sorted T cell fraction (not recorded which). The chain couples TRBV7-2 to TRBJ2-4; TRBD2 fits 7 bases in the junction. The clonotype was recovered from a female donor with ankylosing spondylitis or in good health (not recorded which). The CDR3 reads as follows: CASTNWSGIAKNIQYF. The DNA reads TGTGCCAGCACCAATTGGAGCGGGATAGCCAAAAACATTCAGTACTTC.